A single sample is the source of the 5 T cell receptor beta chains below, sequenced in a study of blood T cell repertoires in COVID-19. Data came from immunoSEQ multiplex PCR; TCRdb stores just in-frame clones and leaves some out. The sample has fewer than 350,000 clones; approximately 86% are singletons. The sample taken for sequencing was PBMCs or T cells enriched from blood (not recorded which). These receptors were taken from a woman in her 30s who had recovered from COVID-19.

The rearrangement uses TRBV30 and TRBJ2-7, with D possibly matching TRBD1 (8 bases). The germline V and J ends were trimmed by 3 bases and 5 bases, with 17 bases remaining between them. Germline lookup yields CDR1 GTSNPN and CDR2 SVGIG (reference sequence). This CDR3 is 14 amino acids long. The CDR3 sequence is CAWSPHRGGNEQYF. CDR3 DNA: TGTGCCTGGAGCCCCCACAGGGGGGGGAACGAGCAGTACTTC.

The table lists this clone with a count of one. The rearrangement links TRBV7-9 to TRBJ2-3; 11 nucleotides line up with TRBD2. The germline CDR1 and CDR2 sequences are SEHNR and FQNEAQ (reference sequence). The CDR3 extends over 16 amino acids. Germline trimming cut 6 bases from V and 6 bases from J; bases unmatched to any gene: 11. The CDR3 reads CASRGPGLAAGDTQYF. For the CDR3, the DNA is TGTGCCAGCAGGGGACCGGGACTAGCGGCTGGGGATACGCAGTATTTT.

This sequence joins TRBV5-1 and TRBJ2-2; D remains unclear. From germline, CDR1 is SGHRS and CDR2 YFSETQ. The ends were cut back, 9 bases at V and 2 bases at J, with 17 bases in the middle. This CDR3 region has 15 residues. CDR3 nucleotide sequence: TGCGCCAACCCTCCTCCAGATGCAAACACCGGGGAGCTGTTTTTT. Translating it yields CANPPPDANTGELFF.

The CDR3 region is CASSLATGGLYNEQFF. CDR3 DNA sequence: TGCGCCAGCAGCTTGGCCACAGGGGGCCTCTACAATGAGCAGTTCTTC. The J gene is TRBJ2-1, the V gene TRBV5-1, with 9 bases lining up with TRBD1. CDR1 and CDR2 from the germline V gene are SGHRS and YFSETQ. The J segment lost 3 bases and the V segment lost 0 bases, leaving 4 bases of the junction unmatched. There are 16 residues in the CDR3.

The gene calls are TRBV18 and TRBJ2-3; 10 bases line up with TRBD2. V was pared by 2 bases and J by 6 bases, with 2 bases of the junction left unmatched. The germline CDR1 and CDR2 sequences are KGHSH and LQKENI. The CDR3 is 14 amino acids. The CDR3 bases are TGTGCCAGCTCACCAAGACTAGCGGGCGATACGCAGTATTTT. Protein product: CASSPRLAGDTQYF.